The clone carrying this TCR beta chain was counted only a few times. This sample is part of a study of blood T cell repertoires in COVID-19. This CDR3 region has 13 residues. The V and J ends lost 4 bases and 1 base respectively, with 7 bases between them. Per the germline V gene, CDR1 is MGHRA and CDR2 is YSYEKL. Original handling: Amplification of reference gene primers was used by the study to estimate nucleated cell counts. Clones were sequenced by immunoSEQ multiplex PCR, and TCRdb holds only the in-frame ones, with some missing. Clone size and V and J calls were adopted from that table, with D and trimming inferred from the DNA. The table has 350,000 to 450,000 clones, approximately 86% seen once.

The receptor comes from a woman in her fifties or sixties with COVID-19, enrolled during active disease. The chain uses TRBV4-1 and TRBJ1-1; D call uncertain. Sequencing was performed on peripheral blood. CDR3 nucleotides: TGCGCCAGCAGCCTAGGAGGGAACACTGAAGCTTTCTTT. Translation: CASSLGGNTEAFF.